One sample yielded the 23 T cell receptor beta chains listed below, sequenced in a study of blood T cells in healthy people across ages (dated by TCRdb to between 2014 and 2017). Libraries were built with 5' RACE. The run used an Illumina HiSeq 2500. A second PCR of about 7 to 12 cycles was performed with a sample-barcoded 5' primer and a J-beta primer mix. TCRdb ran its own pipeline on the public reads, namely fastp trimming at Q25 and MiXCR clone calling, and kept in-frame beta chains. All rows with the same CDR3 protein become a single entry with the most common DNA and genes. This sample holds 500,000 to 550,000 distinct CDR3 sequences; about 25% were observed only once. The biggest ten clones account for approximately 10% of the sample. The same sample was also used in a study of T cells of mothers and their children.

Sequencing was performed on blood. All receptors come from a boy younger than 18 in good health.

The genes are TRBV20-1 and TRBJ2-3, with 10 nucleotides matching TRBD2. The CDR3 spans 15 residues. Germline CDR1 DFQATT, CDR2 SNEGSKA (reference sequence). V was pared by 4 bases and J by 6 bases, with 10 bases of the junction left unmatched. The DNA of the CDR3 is TGCAGTGCTACCTATGTAGCGGGAGGTACCGATACGCAGTATTTT. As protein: CSATYVAGGTDTQYF.

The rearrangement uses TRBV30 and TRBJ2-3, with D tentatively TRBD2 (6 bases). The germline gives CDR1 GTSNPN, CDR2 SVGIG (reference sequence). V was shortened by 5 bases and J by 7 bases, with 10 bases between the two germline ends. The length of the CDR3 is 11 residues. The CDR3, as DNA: TGTGCCTGGTCCCGGGAGAATACGCAGTATTTT. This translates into CAWSRENTQYF. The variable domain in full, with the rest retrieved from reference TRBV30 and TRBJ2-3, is SQTIHQWPATLVQPVGSPLSLECTVEGTSNPNLYWYRQAAGRGLQLLFYSVGIGQISSEVPQNLSASRPQDRQFILSSKKLLLSDSGFYLCAWSRENTQYFGPGTRLTVL.

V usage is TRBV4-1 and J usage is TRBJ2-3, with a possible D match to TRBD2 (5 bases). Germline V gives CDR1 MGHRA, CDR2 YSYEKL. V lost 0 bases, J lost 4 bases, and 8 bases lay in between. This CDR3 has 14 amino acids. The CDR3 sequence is CASSQDGKADTQYF. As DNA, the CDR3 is TGCGCCAGCAGCCAAGACGGGAAGGCAGATACGCAGTATTTT.

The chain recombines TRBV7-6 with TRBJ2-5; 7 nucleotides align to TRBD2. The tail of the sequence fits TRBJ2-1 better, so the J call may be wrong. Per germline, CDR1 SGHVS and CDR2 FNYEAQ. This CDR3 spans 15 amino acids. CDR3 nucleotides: TGTGCCAGCAGCCCCCGCGGGAGAGGTAGCGATGAGCAGTTCTTC. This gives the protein CASSPRGRGSDEQFF.

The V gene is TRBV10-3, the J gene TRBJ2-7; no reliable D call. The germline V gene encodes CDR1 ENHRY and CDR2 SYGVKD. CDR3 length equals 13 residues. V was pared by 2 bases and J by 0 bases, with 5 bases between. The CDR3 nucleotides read TGTGCCATCAGTGAGGGGTTCTCCTACGAGCAGTACTTC. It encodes CAISEGFSYEQYF.

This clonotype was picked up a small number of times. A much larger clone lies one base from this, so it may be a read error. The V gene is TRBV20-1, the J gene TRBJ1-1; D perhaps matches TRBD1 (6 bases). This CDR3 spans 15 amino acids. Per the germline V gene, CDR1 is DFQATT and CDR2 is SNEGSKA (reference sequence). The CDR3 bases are TGCAGTGCTAGGGTTGGGTCAGGGGCGAACACTGTAGCTTTCTTT. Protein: CSARVGSGANTVAFF.

CDR3 DNA: TGTGCCAGCAGCCTCGGGCTCAGTCAGTACGAGCAGTACTTC. Translation: CASSLGLSQYEQYF. The chain couples TRBV3-1 to TRBJ2-7; D remains ambiguous. Germline lookup yields CDR1 LGHDT and CDR2 YNNKEL (reference sequence). Trimming removed 4 bases from V and 4 bases from J, with 14 bases in between. This CDR3 region has 14 residues.

The CDR3 sequence: CASSQREGVFRETQYF. For the CDR3, the DNA is TGTGCCAGCAGCCAACGAGAGGGCGTCTTCAGGGAGACCCAGTACTTC. This chain connects TRBV14 to TRBJ2-5; D may be TRBD2 (5 bases). This CDR3 is 16 amino acids long. Germline CDR1 SGHDN, CDR2 FVKESK. Trimming pared 2 bases from V and 5 bases from J, leaving 18 bases between. Complete variable domain (other parts from reference TRBV14 and TRBJ2-5): EAGVTQFPSHSVIEKGQTVTLRCDPISGHDNLYWYRRVMGKEIKFLLHFVKESKQDESGMPNNRFLAERTGGTYSTLKVQPAELEDSGVYFCASSQREGVFRETQYFGPGTRLLVL.

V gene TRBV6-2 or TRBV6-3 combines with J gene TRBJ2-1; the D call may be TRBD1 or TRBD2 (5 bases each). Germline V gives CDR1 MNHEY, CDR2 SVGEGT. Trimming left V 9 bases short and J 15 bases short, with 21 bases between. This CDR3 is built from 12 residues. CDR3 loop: CASTGTRQPLFF. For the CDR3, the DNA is TGTGCCAGTACTGGGACCAGACAACCCCTGTTCTTC.

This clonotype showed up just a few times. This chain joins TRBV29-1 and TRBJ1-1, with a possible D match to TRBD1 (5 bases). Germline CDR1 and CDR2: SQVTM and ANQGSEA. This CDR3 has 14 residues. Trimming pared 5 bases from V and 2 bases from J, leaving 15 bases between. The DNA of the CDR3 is TGCAGCGTTTGTGAGTCGCAGGGAAACACTGAAGCTTTCTTT. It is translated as CSVCESQGNTEAFF.

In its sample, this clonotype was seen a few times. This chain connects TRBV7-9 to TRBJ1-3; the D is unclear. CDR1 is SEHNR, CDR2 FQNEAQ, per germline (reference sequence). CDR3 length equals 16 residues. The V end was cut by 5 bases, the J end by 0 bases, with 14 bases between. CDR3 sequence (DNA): TGTGCCAGCAGCACCCCCAGACCCAACTCTGGAAACACCATATATTTT. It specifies CASSTPRPNSGNTIYF.

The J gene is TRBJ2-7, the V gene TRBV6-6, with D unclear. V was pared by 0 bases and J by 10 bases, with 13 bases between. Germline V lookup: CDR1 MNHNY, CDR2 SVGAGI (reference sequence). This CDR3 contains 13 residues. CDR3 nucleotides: TGTGCCAGCAGTTACTCTGGGTCTGGGCATCAGTACTTC. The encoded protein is CASSYSGSGHQYF.

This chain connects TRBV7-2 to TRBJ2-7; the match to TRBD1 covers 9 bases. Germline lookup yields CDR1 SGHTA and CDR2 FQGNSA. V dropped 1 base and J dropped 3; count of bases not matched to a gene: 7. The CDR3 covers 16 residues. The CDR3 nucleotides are TGTGCCAGCAGCTTAGGGGCCCGGGACAGGGTCTACGAGCAGTACTTC. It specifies CASSLGARDRVYEQYF.

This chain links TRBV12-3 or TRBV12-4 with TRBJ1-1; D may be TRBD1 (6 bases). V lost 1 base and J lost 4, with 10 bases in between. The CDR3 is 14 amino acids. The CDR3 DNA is TGTGCCAGCAGTTTAGGGGGGGCGAGCACTGAAGCTTTCTTT. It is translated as CASSLGGASTEAFF.

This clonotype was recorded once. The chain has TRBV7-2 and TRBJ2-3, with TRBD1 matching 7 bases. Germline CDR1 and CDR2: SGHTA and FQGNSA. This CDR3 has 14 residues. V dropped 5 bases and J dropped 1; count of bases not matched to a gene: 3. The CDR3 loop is CASSRQGGTDTQYF. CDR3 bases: TGTGCCAGCAGCCGCCAGGGGGGCACAGATACGCAGTATTTT.

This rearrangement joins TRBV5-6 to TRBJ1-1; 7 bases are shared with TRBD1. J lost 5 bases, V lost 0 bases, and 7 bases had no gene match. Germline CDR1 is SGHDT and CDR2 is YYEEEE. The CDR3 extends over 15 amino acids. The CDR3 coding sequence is TGTGCCAGCAGCTTGGTGGACAGGCCGCGGACTGAAGCTTTCTTT. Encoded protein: CASSLVDRPRTEAFF.

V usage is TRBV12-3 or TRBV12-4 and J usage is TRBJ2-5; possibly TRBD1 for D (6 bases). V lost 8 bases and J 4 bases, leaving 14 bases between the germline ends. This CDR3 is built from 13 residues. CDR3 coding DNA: TGTGCCAGCGCCCGGGGACAAGGAGAGACCCAGTACTTC. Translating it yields CASARGQGETQYF.

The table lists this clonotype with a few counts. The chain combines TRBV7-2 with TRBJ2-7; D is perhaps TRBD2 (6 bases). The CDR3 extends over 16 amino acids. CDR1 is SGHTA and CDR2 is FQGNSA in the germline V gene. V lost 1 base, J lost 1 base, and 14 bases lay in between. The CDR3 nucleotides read TGTGCCAGCAGCTTAGAGCCGGGGGTTGGGTCCTACGAGCAGTACTTC. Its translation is CASSLEPGVGSYEQYF. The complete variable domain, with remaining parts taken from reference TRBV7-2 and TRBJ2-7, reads GAGVSQSPSNKVTEKGKDVELRCDPISGHTALYWYRQSLGQGLEFLIYFQGNSAPDKSGLPSDRFSAERTGGSVSTLTIQRTQQEDSAVYLCASSLEPGVGSYEQYFGPGTRLTVT.

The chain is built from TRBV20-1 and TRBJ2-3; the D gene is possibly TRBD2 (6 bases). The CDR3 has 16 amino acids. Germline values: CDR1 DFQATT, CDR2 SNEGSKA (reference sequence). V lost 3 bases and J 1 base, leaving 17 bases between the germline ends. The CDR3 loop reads CSASLYGRGGTDTQYF. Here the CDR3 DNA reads TGCAGTGCTAGTCTCTACGGGCGGGGAGGCACAGATACGCAGTATTTT.

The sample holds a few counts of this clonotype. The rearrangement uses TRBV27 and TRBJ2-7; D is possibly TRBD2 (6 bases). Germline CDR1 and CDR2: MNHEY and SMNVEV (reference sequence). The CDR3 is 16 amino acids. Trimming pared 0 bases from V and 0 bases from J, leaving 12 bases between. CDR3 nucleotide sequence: TGTGCCAGCAGTTTATCGCGACGGGGGTACTCCTACGAGCAGTACTTC. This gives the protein CASSLSRRGYSYEQYF.

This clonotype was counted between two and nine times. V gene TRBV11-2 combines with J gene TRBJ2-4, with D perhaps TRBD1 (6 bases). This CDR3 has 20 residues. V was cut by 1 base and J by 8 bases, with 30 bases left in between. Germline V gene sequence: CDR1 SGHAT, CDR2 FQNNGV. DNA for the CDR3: TGTGCCAGCAGCTTAGGCACATTGGGAATCGGACAGCCATATGGGGACATTCAGTACTTC. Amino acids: CASSLGTLGIGQPYGDIQYF.

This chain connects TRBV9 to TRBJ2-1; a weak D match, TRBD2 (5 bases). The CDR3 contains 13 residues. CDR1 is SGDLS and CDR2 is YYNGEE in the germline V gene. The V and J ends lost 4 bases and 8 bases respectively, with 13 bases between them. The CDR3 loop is CASSPPLADEQFF. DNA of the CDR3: TGTGCCAGCAGCCCCCCCCTAGCTGATGAGCAGTTCTTC.

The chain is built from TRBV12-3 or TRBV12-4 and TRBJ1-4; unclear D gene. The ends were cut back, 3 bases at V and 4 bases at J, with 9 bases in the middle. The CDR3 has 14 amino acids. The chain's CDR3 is CASSFYGNNEKLFF. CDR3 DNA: TGTGCCAGCAGTTTTTATGGGAATAATGAAAAACTGTTTTTT.